The source of this T cell receptor (beta chain) is a study of CD8 T cells in Susac syndrome. The study sequenced TCR beta in blood CD8+ and CD4+ T cells. Those who served as multiple sclerosis controls were treatment-naive patients with stable or active relapsing-remitting disease. Isolation of CD8+ and CD4+ T cells was performed negatively, whereas enrichment of TEMRA cells was done by FACS. Reverse transcription of roughly 0.5 to 1 ug RNA was carried out with random hexamers. The TCR beta CDR3 was amplified by immunoSEQ multiplex PCR across 54 Vbeta, 13 Jbeta. TCRdb reanalysed the immunoSEQ multiplex PCR reads using MiXCR and keeps one entry per CDR3 protein. The table records 150,000 to 180,000 distinct CDR3 sequences, roughly 94% of them present only once. Sequenced: CD8+ T cells from PBMCs. The clonotype comes from a human donor with multiple sclerosis.

The CDR3 DNA is TGCGCCAGCGGATGGAGGACAGGGCAAGAGACCCAGTACTTC. This encodes CASGWRTGQETQYF. The chain recombines TRBV5-1 with TRBJ2-5; 8 bases are a match to TRBD1. CDR1 is SGHRS and CDR2 is YFSETQ in the germline V gene. V dropped 7 bases and J dropped 2; count of bases not matched to a gene: 7. This CDR3 contains 14 residues.